These 10 T cell receptor beta chains were all obtained from the same sample, sequenced in a study of beta chain features in type 1 diabetes. Sequenced material consisted of expressed TCRB transcripts (all of the isolated RNA was reverse transcribed). Using immunoSEQ multiplex PCR, the repertoire was profiled, and TCRdb retains in-frame clones only, with some absent. There are fewer than 900,000 clones in the sample; roughly a sixth occur only once, and 0.02% to 0.025% lies in the top ten. The sample taken for sequencing was naive CD4+ T cells from blood. All receptors come from a woman younger than 30 in good health.

This clone was detected only a few times. This chain joins TRBV21-1 and TRBJ2-7; TRBD2, as called in the table, went unchecked against the DNA. TRBV21-1 is a documented pseudogene. The length of the CDR3 is 15 residues. The CDR3 loop reads CASSPKRETSYEQYF. For the CDR3, the DNA is TGTGCCAGCAGCCCCAAGCGGGAGACCTCCTACGAGCAGTACTTC.

The chain couples TRBV5-1 to TRBJ2-7, with D perhaps matching TRBD1 or TRBD2 (5 bases each). V was trimmed by 3 bases and J by 2 bases, leaving 12 bases between them. Germline V lookup: CDR1 SGHRS, CDR2 YFSETQ. The CDR3 totals 14 residues. The CDR3 DNA follows: TGCGCCAGCAGCTACGGGACGGAAGCCTACGAGCAGTACTTC. As protein: CASSYGTEAYEQYF.

The chain is built from TRBV19 and TRBJ1-1; D might be TRBD1 (6 bases). This CDR3 comprises 13 residues. The germline gives CDR1 LNHDA, CDR2 SQIVND (reference sequence). V lost 6 bases and J lost 1, with 9 bases in between. CDR3 nucleotides: TGTGCCAGTAGGGGCAGGGGGAACACTGAAGCTTTCTTT. Translated: CASRGRGNTEAFF.

This chain uses TRBV19 with TRBJ2-1, with a tentative D call TRBD1 (5 bases). Germline V CDR1 and CDR2: LNHDA, SQIVND (reference sequence). The CDR3 runs 13 residues. The V and J ends lost 7 bases and 2 bases respectively, with 9 bases between them. CDR3 amino acids: CASKLDTYNEQFF. In DNA, the CDR3 is TGTGCCAGTAAATTGGACACCTACAATGAGCAGTTCTTC.

This clone came up a few times. Written as DNA, the CDR3 is TGTGCCAGCAGTGAGGGAGCGGGAGCATACAATGAGCAGTTCTTC. Protein: CASSEGAGAYNEQFF. The V call is TRBV2, the J call TRBJ2-1, with 8 bases that match TRBD2. The CDR3 spans 15 residues. Germline CDR1 SNHLY, CDR2 FYNNEI. V trimming: 3 bases; J trimming: 4 bases; junction bases outside the gene matches: 5. Based on the CDR3 plus reference TRBV2 and TRBJ2-1, the full variable domain is EPEVTQTPSHQVTQMGQEVILRCVPISNHLYFYWYRQILGQKVEFLVSFYNNEISEKSEIFDDQFSVERPDGSNFTLKIRSTKLEDSAMYFCASSEGAGAYNEQFFGPGTRLTVL.

This clone occurred a few times. V gene TRBV5-1 combines with J gene TRBJ2-5, with a possible D match to TRBD1 (6 bases). The DNA matches TRBJ2-7 better at its end, which makes the J call doubtful. Germline CDR1 is SGHRS and CDR2 is YFSETQ. This CDR3 region has 13 residues. The CDR3 loop is CASSLGTVYEQYF. CDR3 DNA: TGCGCCAGCAGCTTGGGGACAGTCTACGAGCAGTACTTC.

This clone was seen more than once but under ten times. The J gene is TRBJ2-3, the V gene TRBV28, with 7 bases fitting TRBD2. Germline V gene lookup returns CDR1 MDHEN and CDR2 SYDVKM. This CDR3 comprises 17 residues. The V gene end was trimmed by 1 base and the J gene end by 0 bases; junction bases not matched to a gene: 7. The CDR3 loop is CASSLSTREASTDTQYF. As DNA, the CDR3 is TGTGCCAGCAGTTTATCAACCCGGGAGGCTAGCACAGATACGCAGTATTTT.

This clone came up a few times. The chain has TRBV2 and TRBJ1-2; the D is unclear. The CDR3 contains 15 residues. Trimming cost V 7 bases and J 7 bases, with 22 bases left between them. Per the germline V gene, CDR1 is SNHLY and CDR2 is FYNNEI. This chain's CDR3 is CASIFLPETVSGYTF. Here the CDR3 DNA reads TGTGCCAGCATCTTCCTCCCCGAGACGGTCAGTGGCTACACCTTC.

In this sample, this clone turned up a few times. The J gene is TRBJ2-1, the V gene TRBV7-3; D may be TRBD1 or TRBD2 (6 bases each). The CDR3 covers 14 residues. V was pared by 5 bases and J by 5 bases, with 13 bases between. Germline CDR1 SGHTA, CDR2 FQGTGA. Written as DNA, the CDR3 is TGTGCCAGCAGCGCCTCCCGGGGGCACAATGAGCAGTTCTTC. Its protein is CASSASRGHNEQFF.

Only a few counts were recorded for this clone. CDR3 in amino acids: CASSLTLHEQFF. The CDR3 DNA follows: TGTGCCAGCAGCTTAACGTTGCATGAGCAGTTCTTC. The V call is TRBV7-3, the J call TRBJ2-1, with D uncertain. Germline values: CDR1 SGHTA, CDR2 FQGTGA. Trimming took 0 bases from V and 8 from J, leaving 5 bases between them. The CDR3 is made up of 12 amino acids.